This T cell receptor beta chain was captured by sequencing in a study of T cell changes during pregnancy in multiple sclerosis. This table comes from immunoSEQ multiplex PCR, and its TCRdb copy is limited to in-frame clones, with some not included. The sample records fewer than 95,000 clones, roughly 92% being singletons. V lost 4 bases to trimming and J lost 8 bases; unmatched junction nucleotides: 14. CDR1 and CDR2 (germline): SGDLS, YYNGEE. The CDR3 extends over 16 amino acids. Sequencing was performed on peripheral blood, taken in the first trimester of pregnancy. The clonotype originates from a female donor in good health, enrolled as a control in a pregnancy study. J is TRBJ2-1 and V is TRBV9, with 8 bases fitting TRBD1. CDR3 in DNA: TGTGCCAGCAGCTCTCACCCGGACAGGGCTGGGGATGAGCAGTTCTTC. Encoded protein: CASSSHPDRAGDEQFF.